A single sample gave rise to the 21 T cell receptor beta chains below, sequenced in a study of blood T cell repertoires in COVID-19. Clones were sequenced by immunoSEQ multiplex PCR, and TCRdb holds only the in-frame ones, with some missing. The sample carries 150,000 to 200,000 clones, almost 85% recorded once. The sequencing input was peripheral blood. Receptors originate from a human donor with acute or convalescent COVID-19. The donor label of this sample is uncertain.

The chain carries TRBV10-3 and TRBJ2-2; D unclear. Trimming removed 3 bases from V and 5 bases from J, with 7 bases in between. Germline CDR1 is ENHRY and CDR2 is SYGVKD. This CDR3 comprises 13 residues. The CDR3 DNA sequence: TGTGCCATCAGTGACGGGTGGACCGGGGAGCTGTTTTTT. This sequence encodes CAISDGWTGELFF.

CDR3 loop: CASRGQGNQPQHF. CDR3 nucleotide sequence: TGTGCCAGCAGGGGACAGGGAAATCAGCCCCAGCATTTT. V and J are TRBV27 and TRBJ1-5; 9 nucleotides match TRBD1. Germline V gene lookup returns CDR1 MNHEY and CDR2 SMNVEV (reference sequence). The CDR3 runs 13 residues. J lost 4 bases, V lost 6 bases, and 1 base had no gene match.

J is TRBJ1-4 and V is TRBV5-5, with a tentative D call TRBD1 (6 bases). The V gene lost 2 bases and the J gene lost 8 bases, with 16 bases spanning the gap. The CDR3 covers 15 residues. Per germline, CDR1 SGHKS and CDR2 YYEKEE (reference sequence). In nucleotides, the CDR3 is TGTGCCAGCAGCTTACAACCCGGACAGATGGAAAAACTGTTTTTT. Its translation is CASSLQPGQMEKLFF.

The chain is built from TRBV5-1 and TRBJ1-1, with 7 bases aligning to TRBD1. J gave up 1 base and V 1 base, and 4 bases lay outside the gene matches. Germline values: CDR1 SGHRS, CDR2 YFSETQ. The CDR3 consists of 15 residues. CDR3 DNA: TGCGCCAGCAGCTTGAGCCCAGGGGGGAACACTGAAGCTTTCTTT. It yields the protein CASSLSPGGNTEAFF.

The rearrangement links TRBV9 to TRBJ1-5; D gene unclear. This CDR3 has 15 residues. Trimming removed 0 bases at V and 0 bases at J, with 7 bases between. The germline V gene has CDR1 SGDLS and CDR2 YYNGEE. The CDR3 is CASSVDGSSNQPQHF. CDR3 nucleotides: TGTGCCAGCAGCGTAGACGGGAGTAGCAATCAGCCCCAGCATTTT.

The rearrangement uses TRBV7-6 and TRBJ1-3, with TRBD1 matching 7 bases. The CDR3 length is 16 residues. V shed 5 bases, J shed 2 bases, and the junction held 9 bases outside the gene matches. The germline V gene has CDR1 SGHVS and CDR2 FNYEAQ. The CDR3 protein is CASSPVTGIAGNTIYF. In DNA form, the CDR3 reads TGTGCCAGCAGCCCTGTGACAGGGATCGCTGGAAACACCATATATTTT. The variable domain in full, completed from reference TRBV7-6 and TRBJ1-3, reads GAGVSQSPRYKVTKRGQDVALRCDPISGHVSLYWYRQALGQGPEFLTYFNYEAQQDKSGLPNDRFSAERPEGSISTLTIQRTEQRDSAMYRCASSPVTGIAGNTIYFGEGSWLTVV.

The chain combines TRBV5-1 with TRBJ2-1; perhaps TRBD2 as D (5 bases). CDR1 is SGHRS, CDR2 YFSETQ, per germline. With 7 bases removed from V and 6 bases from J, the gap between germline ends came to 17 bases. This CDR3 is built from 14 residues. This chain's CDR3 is CASRGLAGPNEQFF. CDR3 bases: TGCGCCAGCCGAGGGCTAGCAGGACCCAATGAGCAGTTCTTC.

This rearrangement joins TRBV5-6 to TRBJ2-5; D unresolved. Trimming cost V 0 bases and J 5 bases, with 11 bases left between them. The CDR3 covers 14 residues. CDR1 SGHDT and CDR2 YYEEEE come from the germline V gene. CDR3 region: CASSLGTSQETQYF. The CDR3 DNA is TGTGCCAGCAGCTTGGGCACCTCCCAGGAGACCCAGTACTTC.

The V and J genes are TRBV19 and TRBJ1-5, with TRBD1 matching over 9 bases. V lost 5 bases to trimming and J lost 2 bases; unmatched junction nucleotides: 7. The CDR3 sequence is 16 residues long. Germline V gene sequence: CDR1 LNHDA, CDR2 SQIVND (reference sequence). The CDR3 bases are TGTGCCAGTAGTTCTACGGACAGGGGAGGCAATCAGCCCCAGCATTTT. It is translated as CASSSTDRGGNQPQHF. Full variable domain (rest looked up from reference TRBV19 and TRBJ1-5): DGGITQSPKYLFRKEGQNVTLSCEQNLNHDAMYWYRQDPGQGLRLIYYSQIVNDFQKGDIAEGYSVSREKKESFPLTVTSAQKNPTAFYLCASSSTDRGGNQPQHFGDGTRLSIL.

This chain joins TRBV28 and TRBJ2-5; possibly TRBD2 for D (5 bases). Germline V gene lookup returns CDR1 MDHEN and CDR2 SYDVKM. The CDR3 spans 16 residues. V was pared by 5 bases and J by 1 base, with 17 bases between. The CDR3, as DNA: TGTGCCAGCAGTCCCATTGGGGTGGGGAGCCAAGAGACCCAGTACTTC. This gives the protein CASSPIGVGSQETQYF.

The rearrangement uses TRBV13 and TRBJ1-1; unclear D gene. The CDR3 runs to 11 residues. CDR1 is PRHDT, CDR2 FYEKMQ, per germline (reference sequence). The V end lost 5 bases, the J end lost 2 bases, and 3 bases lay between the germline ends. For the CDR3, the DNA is TGTGCCAGCAGCCTAAACACTGAAGCTTTCTTT. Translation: CASSLNTEAFF.

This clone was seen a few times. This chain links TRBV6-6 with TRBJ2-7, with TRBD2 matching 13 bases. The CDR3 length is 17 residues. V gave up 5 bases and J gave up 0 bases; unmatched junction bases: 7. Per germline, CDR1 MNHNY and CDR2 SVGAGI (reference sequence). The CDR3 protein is CASSPGTSGANSYEQYF. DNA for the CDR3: TGTGCCAGCAGTCCCGGGACTAGCGGGGCCAACTCCTACGAGCAGTACTTC.

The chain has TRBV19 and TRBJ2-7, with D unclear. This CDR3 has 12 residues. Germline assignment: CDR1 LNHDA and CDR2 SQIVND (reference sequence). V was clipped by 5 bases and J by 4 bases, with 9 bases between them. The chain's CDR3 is CASSSTSYEQYF. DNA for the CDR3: TGTGCCAGTAGTTCGACAAGTTACGAGCAGTACTTC.

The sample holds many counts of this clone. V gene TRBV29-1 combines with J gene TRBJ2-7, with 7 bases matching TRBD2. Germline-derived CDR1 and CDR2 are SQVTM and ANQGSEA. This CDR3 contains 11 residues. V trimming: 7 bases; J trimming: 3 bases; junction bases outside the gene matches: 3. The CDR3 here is CSAWDYYEQYF. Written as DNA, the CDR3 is TGCAGCGCCTGGGACTACTACGAGCAGTACTTC.

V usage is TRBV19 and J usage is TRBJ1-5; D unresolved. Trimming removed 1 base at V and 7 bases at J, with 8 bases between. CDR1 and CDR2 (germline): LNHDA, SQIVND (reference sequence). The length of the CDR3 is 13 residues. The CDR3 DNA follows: TGTGCCAGTAGTATAGGTCTCGGGCAGCCCCAGCATTTT. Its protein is CASSIGLGQPQHF.

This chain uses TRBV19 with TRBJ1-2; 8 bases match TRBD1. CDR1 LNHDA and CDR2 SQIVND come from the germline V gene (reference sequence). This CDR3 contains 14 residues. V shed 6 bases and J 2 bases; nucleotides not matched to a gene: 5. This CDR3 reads CASRATGENYGYTF. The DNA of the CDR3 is TGTGCCAGTAGAGCGACAGGGGAGAACTATGGCTACACCTTC.

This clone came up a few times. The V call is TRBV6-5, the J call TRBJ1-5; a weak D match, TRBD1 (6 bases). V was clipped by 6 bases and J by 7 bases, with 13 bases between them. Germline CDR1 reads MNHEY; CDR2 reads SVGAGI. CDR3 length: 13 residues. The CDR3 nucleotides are TGTGCCAGCAGGAGACAGGACGTACAGCCCCAGCATTTT. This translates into CASRRQDVQPQHF.

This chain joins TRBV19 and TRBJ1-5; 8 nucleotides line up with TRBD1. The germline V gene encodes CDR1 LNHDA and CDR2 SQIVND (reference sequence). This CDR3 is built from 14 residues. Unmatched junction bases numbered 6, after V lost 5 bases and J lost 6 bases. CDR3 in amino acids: CASSPTGVGQPQHF. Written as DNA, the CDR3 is TGTGCCAGTAGTCCGACAGGGGTGGGTCAGCCCCAGCATTTT.

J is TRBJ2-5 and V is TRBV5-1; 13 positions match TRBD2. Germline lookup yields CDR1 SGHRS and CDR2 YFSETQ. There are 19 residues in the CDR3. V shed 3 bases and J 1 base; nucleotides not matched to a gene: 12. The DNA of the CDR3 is TGCGCCAGCAGCTCTTTCCCCCTTGGGACTAGCGGGGTCCAAGAGACCCAGTACTTC. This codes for CASSSFPLGTSGVQETQYF. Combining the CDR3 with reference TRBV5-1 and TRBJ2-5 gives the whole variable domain KAGVTQTPRYLIKTRGQQVTLSCSPISGHRSVSWYQQTPGQGLQFLFEYFSETQRNKGNFPGRFSGRQFSNSRSEMNVSTLELGDSALYLCASSSFPLGTSGVQETQYFGPGTRLLVL.

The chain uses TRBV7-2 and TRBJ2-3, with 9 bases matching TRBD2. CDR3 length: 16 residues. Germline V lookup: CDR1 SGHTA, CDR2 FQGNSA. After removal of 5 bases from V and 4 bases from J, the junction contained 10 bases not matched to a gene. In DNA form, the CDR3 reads TGTGCCAGCAGCGCACTAGCGGGCGCCTTCCCAGATACGCAGTATTTT. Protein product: CASSALAGAFPDTQYF.

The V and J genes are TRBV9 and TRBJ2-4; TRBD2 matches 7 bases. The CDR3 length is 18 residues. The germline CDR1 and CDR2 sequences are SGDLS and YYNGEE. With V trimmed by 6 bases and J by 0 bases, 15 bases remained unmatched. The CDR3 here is CASNFPGGGQLAKNIQYF. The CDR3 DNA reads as TGTGCCAGCAACTTTCCGGGGGGAGGGCAACTAGCCAAAAACATTCAGTACTTC. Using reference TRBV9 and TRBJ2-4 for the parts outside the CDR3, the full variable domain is DSGVTQTPKHLITATGQRVTLRCSPRSGDLSVYWYQQSLDQGLQFLIQYYNGEERAKGNILERFSAQQFPDLHSELNLSSLELGDSALYFCASNFPGGGQLAKNIQYFGAGTRLSVL.